This T cell receptor (beta chain) was found in a study of CD8 T cells in ankylosing spondylitis. Study-wide findings and caveats: A motif in TCR beta, a set of eight highly homologous variants, appeared characteristic of ankylosing spondylitis blood.

The sample holds a few counts of this clonotype. Its antigen remains unknown. TCRdb re-derived calls from the 5' RACE reads in MiXCR, one entry per CDR3 protein. This sample has 350,000 to 450,000 distinct CDR3 sequences, with 25% to 30% found just once. V lost 0 bases to trimming and J lost 1 base; unmatched junction nucleotides: 14. This CDR3 is built from 18 residues. Germline CDR1 and CDR2: DFQATT and SNEGSKA (reference sequence). The sequence derives from a male donor with ankylosing spondylitis. Sequenced: blood, either unsorted or a sorted T cell fraction (not recorded which). V is TRBV20-1 and J is TRBJ2-5, with 7 bases fitting TRBD2. The CDR3 region is CSARDVLAEGSPQETQYF. The CDR3 nucleotides are TGCAGTGCTAGAGATGTCCTAGCGGAGGGAAGTCCCCAAGAGACCCAGTACTTC.